These 31 T cell receptor beta chains originate from one sample sequenced in a study of shared clonotypes between healthy human individuals. Clones were read by immunoSEQ multiplex PCR, and TCRdb kept only the in-frame ones, dropping some. Of 650,000 to 800,000 clones listed, about 91% are singletons. Naive CD8 isolation took CD45RO-negative cells positively selected for CCR7 and excluded terminally differentiated effector memory CD45RA+ cells. Sequencing was done on a sample of naive CD8+ T cells sorted from blood. The receptors here all came from a man aged 25 to 45 in good health.

The genes are TRBV7-9 and TRBJ2-5, with D uncertain. CDR1 is SEHNR and CDR2 is FQNEAQ in the germline V gene (reference sequence). The V and J ends lost 5 bases and 0 bases respectively, with 7 bases between them. The CDR3 loop spans 13 amino acids. Here the CDR3 reads CASSQRNQETQYF. As DNA, the CDR3 is TGTGCCAGCAGCCAGAGGAACCAAGAGACCCAGTACTTC.

The rearrangement links TRBV11-2 to TRBJ2-1, with a possible D match to TRBD2 (6 bases). V shed 5 bases and J shed 0 bases, with 17 bases lying between them. CDR1 is SGHAT, CDR2 FQNNGV, per germline. The CDR3 runs 17 residues. The CDR3 sequence is CASSPVWGDSSYNEQFF. In DNA, the CDR3 is TGTGCCAGCAGCCCCGTCTGGGGGGATAGCTCCTACAATGAGCAGTTCTTC.

The chain joins TRBV6-5 to TRBJ2-7; 8 bases agree with TRBD1. Germline values: CDR1 MNHEY, CDR2 SVGAGI. The V segment lost 0 bases and the J segment 4 bases; nucleotides outside the gene matches: 8. This CDR3 has 16 amino acids. CDR3 DNA: TGTGCCAGCAGTTACTCGGGGGACAGGTTAAATTACGAGCAGTACTTC. Translated, it gives CASSYSGDRLNYEQYF.

This chain joins TRBV7-3 and TRBJ2-2, with unresolved D. The CDR3 contains 15 residues. Germline V gene sequence: CDR1 SGHTA, CDR2 FQGTGA. V lost 5 bases and J lost 6, with 16 bases in between. CDR3 residues: CASSPLLDGAGELFF. The DNA for the CDR3 is TGTGCCAGCAGCCCTCTTCTGGACGGAGCCGGGGAGCTGTTTTTT.

The table lists this clone with a count of one. This chain joins TRBV10-3 and TRBJ2-1; 12 nucleotides match TRBD2. Germline CDR1 is ENHRY and CDR2 is SYGVKD. The CDR3 runs 18 residues. With V trimmed by 4 bases and J by 0 bases, 7 bases remained unmatched. As DNA, the CDR3 is TGTGCCATCAGTGGAGGGACTAGCGGGTTGGCCTCCTACAATGAGCAGTTCTTC. Protein sequence: CAISGGTSGLASYNEQFF.

The chain links TRBV6-6 to TRBJ2-2; TRBD2 matches 9 bases. The V segment lost 7 bases and the J segment 7 bases; nucleotides outside the gene matches: 10. The germline CDR1 and CDR2 sequences are MNHNY and SVGAGI (reference sequence). The CDR3 totals 15 residues. In DNA, the CDR3 is TGTGCCAGCACTTGGGGTAGCGGGAGCTTCGGGGAGCTGTTTTTT. Protein product: CASTWGSGSFGELFF.

The V and J genes are TRBV7-8 and TRBJ2-7; 11 bases fit TRBD2. Germline CDR1 is SGHVS and CDR2 is FQNEAQ. The trim removed 3 bases at V and 5 bases at J, leaving 3 bases unmatched. The CDR3 is 14 amino acids. The CDR3 protein is CASSFTSGSDEQYF. Here the CDR3 DNA reads TGTGCCAGCAGCTTTACTAGCGGGAGCGACGAGCAGTACTTC.

This clone appeared a few times. The chain uses TRBV7-5 and TRBJ2-7; TRBD2 is the table's D call, not checked against the DNA. TRBV7-5 corresponds to a pseudogene. This CDR3 contains 12 residues. CDR3 amino acids: CASSPPSGEQYF. The CDR3 DNA reads as TGTGCCAGCAGCCCGCCTTCGGGGGAGCAGTACTTC.

The chain uses TRBV4-1 and TRBJ2-5; 9 nucleotides align to TRBD1. V gave up 5 bases and J gave up 1 base; unmatched junction bases: 5. Germline CDR1 and CDR2: MGHRA and YSYEKL. This CDR3 is 15 amino acids long. The CDR3 protein is CASSDEQGAQETQYF. The CDR3 DNA reads as TGCGCCAGCAGCGACGAACAGGGGGCCCAAGAGACCCAGTACTTC.

The chain joins TRBV7-9 to TRBJ2-1, with TRBD2 identical over 12 bases. V shed 10 bases, J shed 2 bases, and the junction held 6 bases outside the gene matches. The CDR3 is made up of 15 amino acids. CDR1 SEHNR and CDR2 FQNEAQ come from the germline V gene (reference sequence). The CDR3: CATQLAGGPYNEQFF. The DNA of the CDR3 is TGTGCCACCCAACTAGCGGGAGGACCCTACAATGAGCAGTTCTTC.

The chain combines TRBV10-3 with TRBJ2-7; TRBD2 matches 13 bases. With 6 bases clipped from V and 4 bases from J, the junction kept 6 bases outside the gene matches. This CDR3 has 15 residues. CDR1 is ENHRY and CDR2 is SYGVKD in the germline V gene. CDR3 residues: CAISLGTSGIYEQYF. As DNA, the CDR3 is TGTGCCATCAGCCTAGGGACTAGCGGGATATACGAGCAGTACTTC.

Points on this clone: This may be a read error, as it is one base from a much larger clone. This rearrangement joins TRBV27 to TRBJ2-7; D possibly corresponds to TRBD2 (5 bases). Trimming took 8 bases from V and 0 from J, leaving 5 bases between them. The CDR3 loop spans 11 amino acids. Germline CDR1 and CDR2: MNHEY and SMNVEV (reference sequence). The CDR3 loop reads CASGSSYEQYF. CDR3 coding DNA: TGTGCCAGCGGGAGCTCCTACGAGCAGTACTTC.

DNA of the CDR3: TGTGCCAGCAGTTCTTCCTGGACAGTAGCCAAAAACATTCAGTACTTC. Encoded protein: CASSSSWTVAKNIQYF. The chain is built from TRBV27 and TRBJ2-4; D is possibly TRBD1 (6 bases). Trimming took 4 bases from V and 0 from J, leaving 13 bases between them. CDR1 is MNHEY, CDR2 SMNVEV, per germline (reference sequence). The CDR3 contains 16 residues.

In nucleotides, the CDR3 is TGTGCCAGCAGCTTCGGCGGCAATCAGCCCCAGCATTTT. Protein sequence: CASSFGGNQPQHF. The chain couples TRBV5-8 to TRBJ1-5, with no clear D. Germline loops: CDR1 SGHTS, CDR2 YDEGEE. This CDR3 is 13 amino acids long. V was cut by 2 bases and J by 2 bases, with 5 bases left in between.

The J gene is TRBJ2-2, the V gene TRBV10-2; TRBD1 matches at 8 bases. Germline-derived CDR1 and CDR2 are WSHSY and SAAADI. Trimming at V came to 4 bases and at J to 0 bases, leaving 13 bases not matched to a gene. The length of the CDR3 is 19 residues. The CDR3, as DNA: TGCGCCAGCAGTGGCCGGTACCCGGGACAGGTCGCGAACACCGGGGAGCTGTTTTTT. Translation gives CASSGRYPGQVANTGELFF.

The chain has TRBV28 and TRBJ2-1; D is unclear. The CDR3 has 12 residues. Germline V lookup: CDR1 MDHEN, CDR2 SYDVKM. Trimming took off 6 bases at V and 4 bases at J, with 7 bases between the two ends. CDR3 amino acids: CASRADYNEQFF. In DNA, the CDR3 is TGTGCCAGCAGGGCCGATTACAATGAGCAGTTCTTC.

A note on this clone: This same CDR3 is encoded by further DNA sequences in the sample. CDR3 nucleotide sequence: TGTGCCAGCAGCTTGACAGGGGGCCAAGAGACCCAGTACTTC. Translated, it gives CASSLTGGQETQYF. This chain joins TRBV7-9 and TRBJ2-5, with TRBD1 matching 9 bases. The CDR3 contains 14 residues. The germline V gene has CDR1 SEHNR and CDR2 FQNEAQ (reference sequence). With 3 bases clipped from V and 1 base from J, the junction kept 0 bases outside the gene matches. The whole variable domain, filled in from reference TRBV7-9 and TRBJ2-5, reads DTGVSQNPRHKITKRGQNVTFRCDPISEHNRLYWYRQTLGQGPEFLTYFQNEAQLEKSRLLSDRFSAERPKGSFSTLEIQRTEQGDSAMYLCASSLTGGQETQYFGPGTRLLVL.

The gene calls are TRBV14 and TRBJ1-5; maybe TRBD1 (6 bases). Looked up from germline, CDR1 is SGHDN and CDR2 is FVKESK. Between the trimmed V and J ends, which lost 2 bases and 0 bases, there was a span of 26 bases. The CDR3 sequence is 21 residues long. The CDR3 here is CASSQYQNTEQGTYSNQPQHF. CDR3 sequence (DNA): TGTGCCAGCAGCCAATACCAGAATACCGAACAGGGCACTTATAGCAATCAGCCCCAGCATTTT.

The chain joins TRBV5-1 to TRBJ2-1; D remains unclear. The CDR3 runs 16 residues. V was shortened by 4 bases and J by 3 bases, with 17 bases between the two germline ends. Germline CDR1 is SGHRS and CDR2 is YFSETQ. In DNA form, the CDR3 reads TGCGCCAGCAGCGGCTCCCAGGTTTTCATCTACAATGAGCAGTTCTTC. Its translation is CASSGSQVFIYNEQFF.

The chain employs TRBV9 and TRBJ2-2; D uncertain. The CDR3 contains 13 residues. In germline, CDR1 is SGDLS, CDR2 YYNGEE. The ends were cut back, 3 bases at V and 2 bases at J, with 5 bases in the middle. CDR3 sequence: CASSAYNTGELFF. The CDR3 nucleotides are TGTGCCAGCAGCGCATATAACACCGGGGAGCTGTTTTTT.

This sequence joins TRBV2 and TRBJ1-4; TRBD1 agrees at 7 bases. The CDR3 has 15 amino acids. The V segment lost 5 bases and the J segment 2 bases; nucleotides outside the gene matches: 5. Germline V gives CDR1 SNHLY, CDR2 FYNNEI. In DNA, the CDR3 is TGTGCCAGCAGTCACAGGGGCGGGACTAATGAAAAACTGTTTTTT. Translated: CASSHRGGTNEKLFF.

The chain employs TRBV5-4 and TRBJ2-2; possibly TRBD2 for D (5 bases). This CDR3 is built from 19 residues. The germline gives CDR1 SGHNT, CDR2 YYREEE (reference sequence). The ends were cut back, 1 base at V and 6 bases at J, with 25 bases in the middle. CDR3 nucleotide sequence: TGTGCCAGCAGCTTGAAATTGGGGAGATTTGGGAGTATGTCCGGGGAGCTGTTTTTT. Protein sequence: CASSLKLGRFGSMSGELFF.

The V call is TRBV2, the J call TRBJ2-4; TRBD2 matches at 12 bases. The J segment lost 5 bases and the V segment lost 6 bases, leaving 5 bases of the junction unmatched. The germline V gene encodes CDR1 SNHLY and CDR2 FYNNEI. This CDR3 region has 15 residues. CDR3 coding DNA: TGTGCCAGCAGCTCGACTAGCGGGAGCCAAAACATTCAGTACTTC. It yields the protein CASSSTSGSQNIQYF.

V is TRBV28 and J is TRBJ2-7; 12 nucleotides match TRBD2. The ends lost 4 bases at V and 4 bases at J; junction bases unmatched: 5. CDR3 size: 15 residues. Germline lookup yields CDR1 MDHEN and CDR2 SYDVKM. CDR3 bases: TGTGCCAGCAGTTCGCGACTAGCGGGAGTGTACGAGCAGTACTTC. This translates into CASSSRLAGVYEQYF.

The chain uses TRBV11-2 and TRBJ2-7; 9 bases agree with TRBD1. The length of the CDR3 is 17 residues. The V and J ends lost 1 base and 4 bases, in that order; junction bases with no gene match: 11. CDR1 and CDR2 (germline): SGHAT, FQNNGV. This chain's CDR3 is CASSLGFSGTGYYEQYF. The CDR3 region has the DNA TGTGCCAGCAGCTTAGGGTTTAGTGGGACAGGGTATTACGAGCAGTACTTC.

CDR3: CASSLGDSLEQYF. As DNA, the CDR3 is TGTGCCAGCAGTTTAGGGGACAGCCTCGAGCAGTACTTC. V gene TRBV27 combines with J gene TRBJ2-7, with TRBD1 matching over 7 bases. The length of the CDR3 is 13 residues. Germline V gene lookup returns CDR1 MNHEY and CDR2 SMNVEV (reference sequence). V lost 2 bases and J lost 6; bases outside the gene matches: 4.

The CDR3 sequence: CASSPPIGPDEQYF. CDR3 in DNA: TGTGCCAGCAGTCCGCCCATCGGACCTGACGAGCAGTACTTC. The gene calls are TRBV6-5 and TRBJ2-7; D gene ambiguous. Trimming removed 5 bases from V and 5 bases from J, with 16 bases in between. CDR1 is MNHEY, CDR2 SVGAGI, per germline. The CDR3 loop spans 14 amino acids.

V and J are TRBV28 and TRBJ2-3, with D perhaps TRBD2 (6 bases). Germline values: CDR1 MDHEN, CDR2 SYDVKM. V gave up 6 bases and J gave up 3 bases, with 22 bases separating them. The CDR3 loop spans 17 amino acids. CDR3 DNA: TGTGCCAGCAGCTCCCTTTTCGGCCGGGAGAGGACAGATACGCAGTATTTT. Translation: CASSSLFGRERTDTQYF.

This clone appeared a few times. This chain's CDR3 is CASSIWSFGGSNQPQHF. The CDR3 DNA follows: TGTGCCAGTAGTATATGGTCGTTTGGGGGCAGCAATCAGCCCCAGCATTTT. J is TRBJ1-5 and V is TRBV19; a possible D gene is TRBD1 (6 bases). V shed 2 bases and J shed 1 base, with 15 bases lying between them. The germline V gene has CDR1 LNHDA and CDR2 SQIVND (reference sequence). There are 17 residues in the CDR3.

This clone was counted a single time. The genes are TRBV18 and TRBJ2-2, with D maybe TRBD1 (6 bases). CDR3 size: 14 residues. Per the germline V gene, CDR1 is KGHSH and CDR2 is LQKENI. V was pared by 4 bases and J by 1 base, with 7 bases between. This CDR3 is CASSQGQNTGELFF. CDR3 bases: TGTGCCAGCTCACAGGGACAGAACACCGGGGAGCTGTTTTTT.

This chain uses TRBV12-5 with TRBJ2-7, with a weak D call TRBD1 (5 bases). The length of the CDR3 is 12 residues. Looked up from germline, CDR1 is LGHNT and CDR2 is FRNRAP. Written as DNA, the CDR3 is TGTGCCTCCGGCACAGGAAACTACGAGCAGTACTTC. It specifies CASGTGNYEQYF.